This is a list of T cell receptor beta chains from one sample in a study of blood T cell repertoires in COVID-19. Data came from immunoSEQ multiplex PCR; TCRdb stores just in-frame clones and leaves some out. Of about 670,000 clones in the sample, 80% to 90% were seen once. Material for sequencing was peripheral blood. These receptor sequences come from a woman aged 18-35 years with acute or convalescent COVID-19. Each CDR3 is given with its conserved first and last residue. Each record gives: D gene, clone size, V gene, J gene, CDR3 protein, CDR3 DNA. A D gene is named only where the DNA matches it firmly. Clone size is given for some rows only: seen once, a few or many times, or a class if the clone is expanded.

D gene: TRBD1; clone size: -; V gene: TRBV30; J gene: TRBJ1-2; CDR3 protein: CAWETGLGGYTF; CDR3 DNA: TGTGCCTGGGAGACAGGGTTGGGTGGCTACACCTTC
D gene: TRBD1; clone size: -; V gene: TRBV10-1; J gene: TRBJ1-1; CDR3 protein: CASSESPPLQGSDTEAFF; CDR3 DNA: TGCGCCAGCAGTGAGTCACCTCCCCTACAGGGGTCGGACACTGAAGCTTTCTTT
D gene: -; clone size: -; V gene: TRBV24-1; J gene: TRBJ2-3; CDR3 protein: CATGPGLTTDTQYF; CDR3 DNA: TGTGCCACCGGTCCGGGACTGACCACAGATACGCAGTATTTT
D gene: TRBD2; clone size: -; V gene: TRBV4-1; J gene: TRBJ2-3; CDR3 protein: CASSQETGGPLYF; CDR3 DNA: TGCGCCAGCAGCCAAGAAACGGGGGGGCCTCTGTATTTT
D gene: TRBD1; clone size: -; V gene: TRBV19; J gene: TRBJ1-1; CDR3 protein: CASTPPLRDRDGEAFF; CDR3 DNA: TGTGCCAGTACCCCTCCCCTCCGGGACAGGGATGGTGAAGCTTTCTTT
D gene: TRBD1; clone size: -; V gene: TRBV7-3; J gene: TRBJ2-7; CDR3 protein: CASSLSRQGIREQYF; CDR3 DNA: TGTGCCAGCAGCTTATCGAGACAGGGTATTCGCGAGCAGTACTTC
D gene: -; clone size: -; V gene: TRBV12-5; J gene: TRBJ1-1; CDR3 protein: CASGLGGTPNTEAFF; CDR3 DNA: TGTGCTAGTGGTTTGGGGGGGACACCGAACACTGAAGCTTTCTTT
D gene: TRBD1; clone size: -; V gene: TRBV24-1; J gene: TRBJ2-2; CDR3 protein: CATSDPRQGETGELFF; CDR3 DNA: TGTGCCACCAGTGATCCGCGACAGGGGGAAACCGGGGAGCTGTTTTTT
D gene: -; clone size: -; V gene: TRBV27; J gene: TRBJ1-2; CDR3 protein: CASSKQINYGYTF; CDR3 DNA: TGTGCCAGCAGTAAACAGATTAACTATGGCTACACCTTC
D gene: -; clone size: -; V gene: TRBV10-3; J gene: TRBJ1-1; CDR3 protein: CAIFQGGNTEAFF; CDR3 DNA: TGTGCCATCTTCCAAGGCGGGAACACTGAAGCTTTCTTT
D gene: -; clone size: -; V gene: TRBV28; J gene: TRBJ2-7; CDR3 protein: CASDGPTGSSYEQYF; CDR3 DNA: TGTGCCAGCGATGGGCCGACTGGGAGCTCCTACGAGCAGTACTTC
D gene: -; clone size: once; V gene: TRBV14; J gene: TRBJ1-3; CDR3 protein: CASSGVRNTIYF; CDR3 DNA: TGTGCCAGCAGTGGAGTGCGAAACACCATATATTTT
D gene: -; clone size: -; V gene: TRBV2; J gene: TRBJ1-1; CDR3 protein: CASSLENTEAFF; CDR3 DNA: TGTGCCAGCAGTCTAGAGAACACTGAAGCTTTCTTT
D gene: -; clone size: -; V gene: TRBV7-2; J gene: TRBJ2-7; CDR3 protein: CASSLGAGLGEQYF; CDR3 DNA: TGTGCCAGCAGCTTAGGGGCCGGATTGGGCGAGCAGTACTTC
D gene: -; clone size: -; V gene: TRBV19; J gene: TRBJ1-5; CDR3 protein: CASSSDSPNQPQHF; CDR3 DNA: TGTGCCAGTAGTTCGGACAGTCCGAATCAGCCCCAGCATTTT
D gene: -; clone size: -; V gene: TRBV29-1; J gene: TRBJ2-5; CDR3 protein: CSVGDWGRAGETQYF; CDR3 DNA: TGCAGCGTTGGGGACTGGGGACGGGCCGGAGAGACCCAGTACTTC
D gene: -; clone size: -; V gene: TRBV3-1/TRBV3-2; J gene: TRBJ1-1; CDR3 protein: CASSFRGRDPNTEAFF; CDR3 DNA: TGTGCCAGCAGCTTCCGAGGGCGGGACCCAAACACTGAAGCTTTCTTT
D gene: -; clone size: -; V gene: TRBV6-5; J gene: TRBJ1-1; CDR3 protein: CASRIRGTEAFF; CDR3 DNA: TGTGCCAGCCGGATACGGGGGACTGAAGCTTTCTTT
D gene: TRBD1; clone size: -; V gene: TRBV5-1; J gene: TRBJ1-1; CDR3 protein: CASSLTPGQVGTEAFF; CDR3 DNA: TGCGCCAGCAGCTTAACCCCCGGACAGGTGGGCACTGAAGCTTTCTTT
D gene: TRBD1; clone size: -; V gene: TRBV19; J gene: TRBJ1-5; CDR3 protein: CASSTDRGEQPQHF; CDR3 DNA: TGTGCCAGTAGTACCGACAGGGGCGAACAGCCCCAGCATTTT
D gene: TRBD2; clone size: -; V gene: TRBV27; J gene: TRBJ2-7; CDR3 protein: CASSSSLAGGAYEQYF; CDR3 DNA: TGTGCCAGCAGTTCAAGTCTCGCGGGGGGAGCCTACGAGCAGTACTTC
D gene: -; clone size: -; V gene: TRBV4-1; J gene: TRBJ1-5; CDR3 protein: CASSQEDRPNQPQHF; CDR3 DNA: TGCGCCAGCAGCCAAGAGGACAGACCCAATCAGCCCCAGCATTTT